The 32 T cell receptor beta chains presented below share a single source sample, sequenced in a study of blood T cells in healthy people across ages. Using a J-beta primer mix together with a sample-barcoded 5' primer, a second PCR was run for roughly 7 to 12 cycles. TCRdb itself ran the 5' RACE reads through MiXCR, one entry per CDR3 protein. The data show about 670,000 distinct CDR3 sequences, roughly 43% seen once. Sequencing was done on a sample of blood. All receptors derive from a man older than 75 in good health.

The chain combines TRBV4-2 with TRBJ2-7; tentatively, D is TRBD1 or TRBD2 (5 bases each). The CDR3 is 14 residues long. CDR1 LGHNA and CDR2 YNFKEQ come from the germline V gene. Trimming shortened V by 1 base and J by 8 bases, and 15 bases separated the two germline ends. The CDR3 loop is CASSQGGTDSKQYF. The CDR3 DNA is TGTGCCAGCAGCCAAGGGGGGACGGATTCGAAGCAGTACTTC.

V usage is TRBV29-1 and J usage is TRBJ2-5; TRBD1 aligns across 7 bases. The assigned J gene may be wrong: the sequence end matches TRBJ2-7 better. Looked up from germline, CDR1 is SQVTM and CDR2 is ANQGSEA. The CDR3 contains 13 residues. This CDR3 reads CSAKLTGEGEQYF. DNA for the CDR3: TGCAGCGCCAAGCTCACAGGGGAAGGCGAGCAGTACTTC.

Here the CDR3 reads CASSPIYGGGNEQYF. The CDR3 DNA reads as TGTGCCAGCAGCCCGATTTATGGCGGGGGCAATGAGCAGTACTTC. J is TRBJ2-5 and V is TRBV3-1; D may be TRBD2 (7 bases). Trimming left V 4 bases short and J 11 bases short, with 23 bases between. The germline V gene has CDR1 LGHDT and CDR2 YNNKEL (reference sequence). The CDR3 runs 15 residues.

This clonotype has more than one count but fewer than ten. The chain links TRBV20-1 to TRBJ2-7, with 12 bases fitting TRBD1. This CDR3 has 14 residues. Germline values: CDR1 DFQATT, CDR2 SNEGSKA (reference sequence). V was clipped by 6 bases and J by 4 bases; unmatched bases: 7. The CDR3 nucleotides read TGCAGTGCGGTAGGGACAGGGGGCTCATACGAGCAGTACTTC. Its protein is CSAVGTGGSYEQYF.

This chain connects TRBV27 to TRBJ1-5; D perhaps matches TRBD1 (5 bases). The CDR3 is made up of 16 amino acids. CDR1 is MNHEY and CDR2 is SMNVEV in the germline V gene (reference sequence). V shed 2 bases and J shed 6 bases, with 17 bases lying between them. The CDR3, as DNA: TGTGCCAGCAGTTTAAAGGGGCGGGAAAGGAGTCAGCCCCAGCATTTT. The encoded protein is CASSLKGRERSQPQHF.

This clonotype was counted between two and nine times. CDR3 residues: CASSLAFLRTELSGELFF. CDR3 nucleotides: TGTGCCAGCAGCTTAGCGTTTCTACGGACAGAACTCTCCGGGGAGCTGTTTTTT. This chain links TRBV7-8 with TRBJ2-2; possibly TRBD1 for D (6 bases). V lost 0 bases to trimming and J lost 6 bases, with 20 bases between them. Germline V gene data show CDR1 as SGHVS and CDR2 as FQNEAQ. The length of the CDR3 is 18 residues.

In this sample, this clonotype turned up a few times. This rearrangement joins TRBV29-1 to TRBJ2-7; TRBD2 aligns across 8 bases. V dropped 6 bases and J dropped 3; count of bases not matched to a gene: 10. Germline V gene sequence: CDR1 SQVTM, CDR2 ANQGSEA. This CDR3 region has 14 residues. CDR3 protein: CSVAGGGGNYEQYF. The CDR3 coding sequence is TGCAGCGTGGCGGGGGGAGGAGGGAACTACGAGCAGTACTTC.

Only one count was recorded for this clonotype. At one boundary the junction diverges from the germline segment, which might be a read error. J is TRBJ2-1 and V is TRBV6-2 or TRBV6-3, with TRBD2 identical over 10 bases. The CDR3 runs to 16 residues. Germline assignment: CDR1 MNHEY and CDR2 SVGEGT. The DNA for the CDR3 is TGTGCCAACAGTCCCCTAGCGGGAGAGGTTAAGCATGAGCAGTTCTTC. It is translated as CANSPLAGEVKHEQFF.

This clonotype was counted a single time. V is TRBV6-2 or TRBV6-3 and J is TRBJ1-1, with D unclear. V lost 2 bases and J lost 1, with 11 bases in between. CDR1 and CDR2 from the germline V gene are MNHEY and SVGEGT. The CDR3 covers 15 residues. Written as DNA, the CDR3 is TGTGCCAGCAGTTACCGCGGATCAGGGAACACTGAAGCTTTCTTT. It translates to CASSYRGSGNTEAFF.

This chain uses TRBV4-3 with TRBJ2-2; D perhaps matches TRBD2 (5 bases). Germline assignment: CDR1 LGHNA and CDR2 YSLEER. The CDR3 totals 15 residues. Trimming pared 1 base from V and 6 bases from J, leaving 12 bases between. CDR3 region: CASSQVPQAAGELFF. The CDR3, as DNA: TGCGCCAGCAGCCAAGTCCCGCAAGCGGCCGGGGAGCTGTTTTTT.

This chain joins TRBV6-6 and TRBJ1-1; 7 nucleotides match TRBD1. The CDR3 spans 14 residues. The V and J ends lost 6 bases and 1 base, in that order; junction bases with no gene match: 5. In germline, CDR1 is MNHNY, CDR2 SVGAGI (reference sequence). CDR3 coding DNA: TGTGCCAGCAGCACTAGACAGGGGAACACTGAAGCTTTCTTT. As protein: CASSTRQGNTEAFF.

This clonotype was counted a few times. The chain joins TRBV29-1 to TRBJ1-1; 8 bases match TRBD1. Germline CDR1 and CDR2: SQVTM and ANQGSEA. The V and J ends lost 4 bases and 1 base, in that order; junction bases with no gene match: 5. This CDR3 spans 14 amino acids. DNA for the CDR3: TGCAGCGTTGCAGGGGGCTTGTCGAACACTGAAGCTTTCTTT. Translation: CSVAGGLSNTEAFF.

The chain joins TRBV7-2 to TRBJ1-3; D gene unclear. The V and J ends lost 1 base and 0 bases respectively, with 13 bases between them. The CDR3 sequence is 17 residues long. Germline CDR1 reads SGHTA; CDR2 reads FQGNSA. Written as DNA, the CDR3 is TGTGCCAGCAGCTTAGTTGTCCCTGGCAGCTCTGGAAACACCATATATTTT. It codes for CASSLVVPGSSGNTIYF.

This clonotype was counted at least ten times. The genes are TRBV3-1 and TRBJ1-2, with a tentative D call TRBD1 (6 bases). Deletions cut 4 bases from V and 4 bases from J, with 19 bases between. The germline CDR1 and CDR2 sequences are LGHDT and YNNKEL (reference sequence). This CDR3 is 16 amino acids long. DNA for the CDR3: TGTGCCAGCAGCCCAACCAGTGCACAGGGCCGCTATGGCTACACCTTC. Its translation is CASSPTSAQGRYGYTF.

This clonotype was picked up a small number of times. This chain uses TRBV20-1 with TRBJ1-1; the D is unclear. There are 11 residues in the CDR3. Trimming took 2 bases from V and 4 from J, leaving 5 bases between them. Germline CDR1 and CDR2: DFQATT and SNEGSKA (reference sequence). CDR3 region: CSARPITEAFF. The CDR3 bases are TGCAGTGCTAGACCGATCACTGAAGCTTTCTTT.

This chain uses TRBV20-1 with TRBJ1-1; 10 bases agree with TRBD1. The CDR3 loop spans 13 amino acids. Germline CDR1 reads DFQATT; CDR2 reads SNEGSKA (reference sequence). With V trimmed by 3 bases and J by 4 bases, 2 bases remained unmatched. In DNA, the CDR3 is TGCAGTGCTAGGGACAGGGGGATCACTGAAGCTTTCTTT. As protein: CSARDRGITEAFF.

The V call is TRBV9, the J call TRBJ2-5; D is undetermined. The CDR3 covers 13 residues. V was clipped by 4 bases and J by 1 base, with 8 bases between them. Germline V gives CDR1 SGDLS, CDR2 YYNGEE. This chain's CDR3 is CASSPLVQETQYF. The CDR3 coding sequence is TGTGCCAGCAGCCCCCTAGTCCAAGAGACCCAGTACTTC.

This clonotype was seen many times. The J gene is TRBJ1-2, the V gene TRBV5-1, with TRBD1 as a possible D gene (6 bases). The CDR3 sequence is 14 residues long. Trimming took off 4 bases at V and 0 bases at J, with 10 bases between the two ends. The germline CDR1 and CDR2 sequences are SGHRS and YFSETQ. The CDR3 nucleotides read TGCGCCAGCAGCCCGGGACAAGCTAACTATGGCTACACCTTC. Translating gives CASSPGQANYGYTF.

This chain connects TRBV7-2 to TRBJ2-2; D unclear. The CDR3 is 13 residues long. Germline V gene sequence: CDR1 SGHTA, CDR2 FQGNSA. V lost 1 base and J 11 bases, leaving 11 bases between the germline ends. This chain's CDR3 is CASSLEKARELFF. In DNA, the CDR3 is TGTGCCAGCAGCTTAGAGAAGGCCCGTGAGCTGTTTTTT. Variable domain in full (rest from reference TRBV7-2 and TRBJ2-2): GAGVSQSPSNKVTEKGKDVELRCDPISGHTALYWYRQSLGQGLEFLIYFQGNSAPDKSGLPSDRFSAERTGGSVSTLTIQRTQQEDSAVYLCASSLEKARELFFGEGSRLTVL.

The V and J genes are TRBV30 and TRBJ2-7, with 10 nucleotides matching TRBD1. The DNA matches TRBJ2-5 better at its end, which makes the J call doubtful. CDR3 length: 12 amino acids. CDR1 GTSNPN and CDR2 SVGIG come from the germline V gene (reference sequence). This CDR3 reads CAWGQGEETQYF. The CDR3 DNA reads TGTGCCTGGGGACAGGGGGAAGAGACCCAGTACTTC.

This clonotype was counted at least ten times. The CDR3 is CASSQDQGNYGYTF. The CDR3 DNA reads as TGTGCCAGCAGCCAAGATCAGGGAAACTATGGCTACACCTTC. The V and J genes are TRBV14 and TRBJ1-2; D might be TRBD1 (5 bases). Trimming left V 0 bases short and J 2 bases short, with 7 bases between. The CDR3 has 14 amino acids. Looked up from germline, CDR1 is SGHDN and CDR2 is FVKESK.

The chain has TRBV20-1 and TRBJ2-1; no clear D. Germline CDR1 DFQATT, CDR2 SNEGSKA (reference sequence). V dropped 1 base and J dropped 3 bases, with 10 bases sitting between them. There are 14 residues in the CDR3. CDR3 bases: TGCAGTGCTAGAGGTCCTATCCACTACAATGAGCAGTTCTTC. Amino acids: CSARGPIHYNEQFF.

This clonotype was seen a few times. The rearrangement links TRBV6-2 or TRBV6-3 to TRBJ2-3; 7 nucleotides match TRBD2. This CDR3 has 16 amino acids. CDR1 and CDR2 (germline): MNHEY, SVGEGT. The V and J ends lost 4 bases and 0 bases, in that order; junction bases with no gene match: 7. The CDR3 loop is CASSSGGGLSTDTQYF. The CDR3 bases are TGTGCCAGCAGTTCGGGGGGAGGCCTAAGCACAGATACGCAGTATTTT.

The chain couples TRBV4-3 to TRBJ2-7; 10 bases map to TRBD1. This CDR3 is 15 amino acids long. Germline V gene data show CDR1 as LGHNA and CDR2 as YSLEER. Losses at the gene ends were 4 bases for V and 5 bases for J; bases not matched to a gene: 8. The CDR3 nucleotides are TGCGCCAGCAGCCTCCAAGGGGGACAGGGGAACGAGCAGTACTTC. Amino acids: CASSLQGGQGNEQYF.

This clonotype was detected ten times or more. The chain employs TRBV11-2 and TRBJ2-1, with 7 bases lining up with TRBD1. CDR3 length: 15 amino acids. The germline V gene encodes CDR1 SGHAT and CDR2 FQNNGV. Trimming at V came to 6 bases and at J to 7 bases, leaving 12 bases not matched to a gene. CDR3 residues: CASRGMRGRSNEQFF. CDR3 DNA: TGTGCCAGCAGAGGAATGAGGGGGCGGTCTAATGAGCAGTTCTTC.

This clonotype has just a few counts. This chain links TRBV11-3 with TRBJ2-1; D remains unclear. The CDR3 is 14 amino acids. The germline V gene has CDR1 SGHNT and CDR2 YENEEA. V dropped 0 bases and J dropped 9 bases, with 12 bases sitting between them. In DNA form, the CDR3 reads TGTGCCAGCAGCTTAGATGTAAGCCCCAGTGAGCAGTTCTTC. Translation: CASSLDVSPSEQFF.

The chain is built from TRBV29-1 and TRBJ1-5, with 7 positions matching TRBD1. The CDR3 covers 12 residues. After removal of 7 bases from V and 6 bases from J, the junction contained 6 bases not matched to a gene. Germline values: CDR1 SQVTM, CDR2 ANQGSEA. CDR3 sequence: CSAGDSGQPQHF. The CDR3 DNA sequence: TGCAGCGCCGGGGACAGTGGTCAGCCCCAGCATTTT.

CDR3 in DNA: TGTGCCAGCAGTGTACGAGGACAGGGTCTAGCGGACACCGGGGAGCTGTTTTTT. Protein sequence: CASSVRGQGLADTGELFF. V gene TRBV2 combines with J gene TRBJ2-2; D possibly corresponds to TRBD1 (8 bases). The CDR3 covers 18 residues. Germline V gene sequence: CDR1 SNHLY, CDR2 FYNNEI. V lost 4 bases to trimming and J lost 3 bases, with 21 bases between them.

The chain recombines TRBV7-3 with TRBJ2-3, with unresolved D. Germline lookup yields CDR1 SGHTA and CDR2 FQGTGA. Trimming removed 5 bases at V and 0 bases at J, with 12 bases between. This CDR3 comprises 15 residues. CDR3 coding DNA: TGTGCCAGCAGCCCCATGGGGATGAGCACAGATACGCAGTATTTT. It is translated as CASSPMGMSTDTQYF.

The chain recombines TRBV20-1 with TRBJ1-1; tentative D call: TRBD1 (5 bases). This CDR3 spans 13 amino acids. The germline V gene has CDR1 DFQATT and CDR2 SNEGSKA (reference sequence). The germline V and J ends were trimmed by 1 base and 5 bases, with 11 bases remaining between them. CDR3 bases: TGCAGTGCTAGAGTAGATCAGGGAACTGAAGCTTTCTTT. Amino acids: CSARVDQGTEAFF.

This chain joins TRBV2 and TRBJ2-7, with D perhaps matching TRBD1 (7 bases). Germline V gene lookup returns CDR1 SNHLY and CDR2 FYNNEI. The CDR3 consists of 14 residues. V was pared by 11 bases and J by 1 base, with 18 bases between. This chain's CDR3 is CAGQAGTGSYEQYF. The CDR3 coding sequence is TGTGCCGGACAGGCGGGGACGGGGTCCTACGAGCAGTACTTC.

This chain joins TRBV7-2 and TRBJ2-1, with a tentative D call TRBD2 (7 bases). V lost 5 bases and J lost 3, with 17 bases in between. Per the germline V gene, CDR1 is SGHTA and CDR2 is FQGNSA. CDR3 size: 16 residues. This chain's CDR3 is CASSSREGGNYNEQFF. The DNA for the CDR3 is TGTGCCAGCAGCAGTAGGGAGGGGGGTAACTACAATGAGCAGTTCTTC.